This T cell receptor (beta chain) originates from a study of cytomegalovirus exposure and HLA in healthy donors. V was pared by 4 bases and J by 6 bases, with 14 bases of the junction left unmatched. The CDR3 contains 16 residues. The V gene's germline CDR1 is SGHRS and CDR2 YFSETQ. Comment on this clone: Antigen unknown.

With 60 Vbeta and 13 Jbeta primers, the PCR was carried out. Assay: immunoSEQ multiplex PCR; the TCRdb copy retains only in-frame clones and omits some. There are about 180,000 clones in the sample; around 85% occur only once, and 1% lies in the top ten. Study-level findings and limits: It was reported that TCR beta sequences correctly inferred the HLA-A and HLA-B alleles for most subjects.

Sequencing was carried out using PBMCs. The chain links TRBV5-1 to TRBJ2-7; 9 nucleotides agree with TRBD1. The TCR was taken from a boy aged 2 to 10 in good health and CMV-seronegative. For the CDR3, the DNA is TGCGCCAGCAGCCCGGACGCCGGGACAGGGAGAGGCGAGCAGTACTTC. Translating gives CASSPDAGTGRGEQYF.